A selection of T cell receptor beta chains follows, all from one sample in a study of blood T cell repertoires in COVID-19. Sequencing was performed with immunoSEQ multiplex PCR; in TCRdb, only in-frame clones are kept and a portion is missing. This repertoire shows under 250,000 clones, roughly 87% found once; its top ten account for approximately 2.8%. Material for sequencing was PBMCs or T cells enriched from blood (not recorded which). These TCRs come from a woman in her 30s with acute COVID-19. The CDR3 runs from the conserved cysteine through the conserved F or W. A D gene is named only where the DNA matches it firmly. Some rows have no size entry. The others give once, few or many, or a class for an expanded clone.

V	size	J	D	DNA	CDR3
TRBV19	NA	TRBJ1-3	NA	TGTGCCAGTAGTGTCACAGTTGACGGAAACACCATATATTTT	CASSVTVDGNTIYF
TRBV5-6	NA	TRBJ1-4	NA	TGTGCCAGCAGCTTGCGGAGGCGAGATGAAAAACTGTTTTTT	CASSLRRRDEKLFF
TRBV10-1	NA	TRBJ2-3	TRBD1	TGCGCCAGCAGTGAGCAGGGACAGGGGAATACGCAGTATTTT	CASSEQGQGNTQYF
TRBV9	NA	TRBJ2-2	NA	TGTGCCAGCAGCTCGAGGACAGTGTTCACCGGGGAGCTGTTTTTT	CASSSRTVFTGELFF
TRBV29-1	NA	TRBJ2-7	NA	TGCAGCGTTCTGAGGGGGGGAAGGGGCTACGAGCAGTACTTC	CSVLRGGRGYEQYF
TRBV10-3	NA	TRBJ2-2	TRBD1	TGTGCCATCCGGACAGGATTAAACACCGGGGAGCTGTTTTTT	CAIRTGLNTGELFF
TRBV9	NA	TRBJ2-7	NA	TGTGCCAGCAGCGTAGAAAGCGGACTCTACGAGCAGTACTTC	CASSVESGLYEQYF
TRBV6-4	few	TRBJ2-1	TRBD2	TGTGCCAGCAGTGACTCTGCCGGGGGGGACTACAATGAGCAGTTCTTC	CASSDSAGGDYNEQFF
TRBV6-5	NA	TRBJ2-7	NA	TGTGCCAGCAGTTTACCCCGGGACATCCCAGGGATCGAGCAGTACTTC	CASSLPRDIPGIEQYF
TRBV5-1	NA	TRBJ2-7	NA	TGCGCCAGCAGCTTGGGTGGTCCGGGTCCCTACGAGCAGTACTTC	CASSLGGPGPYEQYF
TRBV5-5	NA	TRBJ1-1	NA	TGTGCCAGCAGCCTTTGGCCAGGCGACACATCTGAAGCTTTCTTT	CASSLWPGDTSEAFF
TRBV9	NA	TRBJ1-4	TRBD1	TGTGCCAGCAGCGCGACAGGGGTCGAAAAACTGTTTTTT	CASSATGVEKLFF
TRBV12-3/TRBV12-4	NA	TRBJ2-1	NA	TGTGCCAGCAGTTTCGACGGGATTGAGCAGTTCTTC	CASSFDGIEQFF
TRBV4-1	NA	TRBJ1-1	NA	TGCGCCAGCAGCCAAGTACACCTGAACACTGAAGCTTTCTTT	CASSQVHLNTEAFF
TRBV15	NA	TRBJ2-7	NA	TGTGCCACCAGCTCCAGAGGGGGGGGCGGGGGCACCCGCTACGAGCAGTACTTC	CATSSRGGGGGTRYEQYF
TRBV18	NA	TRBJ1-3	NA	TGTGCCAGCTCACCACCGTTCCACTCTGGAAACACCATATATTTT	CASSPPFHSGNTIYF
TRBV5-4	NA	TRBJ2-7	TRBD1	TGTGCCAGCAGCTCAGGGGGCGACGAGCAGTACTTC	CASSSGGDEQYF
TRBV4-3	NA	TRBJ2-7	NA	TGCGCCAGCAGCCAAGATAGGGGCCAGGGGCAGTACTTC	CASSQDRGQGQYF
TRBV2	once	TRBJ2-7	NA	TGTGCCAGCAGTGACGTGGTGACCAGAGGGAACTACGAGCAGTACTTC	CASSDVVTRGNYEQYF
TRBV29-1	NA	TRBJ1-1	NA	TGCAGCGTCGGGGACACCATGAACACTGAAGCTTTCTTT	CSVGDTMNTEAFF
TRBV6-1	NA	TRBJ1-2	TRBD1	TGTGCCAGCAGTGTAGAGACAGGGTTGGGAGCCTCTAACTATGGCTACACCTTC	CASSVETGLGASNYGYTF
TRBV6-5	NA	TRBJ2-7	TRBD1	TGTGCCAGCAGTCCTACAGGGGTAGGCTACGAGCAGTACTTC	CASSPTGVGYEQYF
TRBV5-1	NA	TRBJ1-3	NA	TGCGCCAGCAGCCCCGATAGTCAGGCCTCCTCTGGAAACACCATATATTTT	CASSPDSQASSGNTIYF
TRBV7-8	NA	TRBJ1-5	NA	TGTGCCAGCAGCCTGGAGAGTAACAATCAGCCCCAGCATTTT	CASSLESNNQPQHF
TRBV6-2/TRBV6-3	NA	TRBJ2-5	TRBD1	TGTGCCAGCAGTTACGATGGACAGGGGGACCAAGAGACCCAGTACTTC	CASSYDGQGDQETQYF
TRBV7-2	few	TRBJ2-1	TRBD2	TGTGCCAGCAATTCCAGGCCTAGCGGGGGGTACAATGAGCAGTTCTTC	CASNSRPSGGYNEQFF
TRBV19	NA	TRBJ1-2	TRBD1	TGTGCCAGTAGTATAGATAGAATGGGGACAGCTGGCTACACCTTC	CASSIDRMGTAGYTF
TRBV5-4	NA	TRBJ1-2	NA	TGTGCCAGCAGCTTCCAGGGAGGCGGCTACACCTTC	CASSFQGGGYTF
TRBV19	NA	TRBJ1-6	NA	TGTGCCAGTAGTTTTGGGAGCAATTCACCCCTCCACTTT	CASSFGSNSPLHF
TRBV7-2	many	TRBJ2-3	NA	TGTGCCAGCAGTTACAGGGCCGATACGCAGTATTTT	CASSYRADTQYF
TRBV4-3	NA	TRBJ2-2	NA	TGCGCCAGCAGCCAAGAACAGTTAGACACCGGGGAGCTGTTTTTT	CASSQEQLDTGELFF
TRBV4-3	NA	TRBJ2-7	TRBD1	TGCGCCAGCAGCCAGGGGACAGGCATCTCCTACGAGCAGTACTTC	CASSQGTGISYEQYF
TRBV20-1	NA	TRBJ2-4	TRBD2	TGCAGTGCTAGTCTAGGGGCGGGGGGAAACATTCAGTACTTC	CSASLGAGGNIQYF
TRBV19	NA	TRBJ2-5	NA	TGTGCCAGTAGTCCGAGGGTCCAAGAGACCCAGTACTTC	CASSPRVQETQYF